This entry lists 20 T cell receptor beta chains sequenced from one sample in a study of blood T cell repertoires in COVID-19. Libraries were prepared by immunoSEQ multiplex PCR; TCRdb keeps only in-frame clonotypes and omits some of them. The repertoire consists of hundreds of thousands of clones, with 85% to 90% occurring once and the leading ten covering roughly 15%. Specimen: PBMCs or T cells enriched from blood (not recorded which). Every receptor here comes from a man aged 18-30 years who had recovered from COVID-19.

The J gene is TRBJ1-5, the V gene TRBV2, with D perhaps matching TRBD1 (5 bases). Trimming cost V 6 bases and J 4 bases, with 13 bases left between them. In germline, CDR1 is SNHLY, CDR2 FYNNEI. The CDR3 contains 14 residues. The CDR3 DNA reads TGTGCCAGCAGCGGCGGGACGGGGAATCAGCCCCAGCATTTT. This codes for CASSGGTGNQPQHF.

The rearrangement links TRBV18 to TRBJ2-1; tentatively, D is TRBD2 (5 bases). CDR1 and CDR2 (germline): KGHSH, LQKENI. The CDR3 is 15 amino acids. Between the trimmed V and J ends, which lost 8 bases and 0 bases, there was a span of 14 bases. The CDR3 region has the DNA TGTGCCAGCGACGCTAGAGGGAGCTCCTACAATGAGCAGTTCTTC. As protein: CASDARGSSYNEQFF. Full variable domain (outside the CDR3, taken from reference TRBV18 and TRBJ2-1): NAGVMQNPRHLVRRRGQEARLRCSPMKGHSHVYWYRQLPEEGLKFMVYLQKENIIDESGMPKERFSAEFPKEGPSILRIQQVVRGDSAAYFCASDARGSSYNEQFFGPGTRLTVL.

The CDR3 DNA reads as TGTGCCAGCAGCTTACAGCAGGGGACAAATTCACCCCTCCACTTT. Residues: CASSLQQGTNSPLHF. The V call is TRBV7-2, the J call TRBJ1-6, with D possibly matching TRBD1 (6 bases). This CDR3 is 15 amino acids long. Germline V gene sequence: CDR1 SGHTA, CDR2 FQGNSA. V lost 2 bases, J lost 7 bases, and 12 bases lay in between.

This rearrangement joins TRBV3-1 (or the pseudogene TRBV3-2) to TRBJ1-1, with D unresolved. Trimming pared 0 bases from V and 4 bases from J, leaving 21 bases between. The length of the CDR3 is 18 residues. Per germline, CDR1 LGHDT and CDR2 YNNKEL (reference sequence). The CDR3, as DNA: TGTGCCAGCAGCCAAGATAGGAAGAGGGAAGGGTTCCGCACTGAAGCTTTCTTT. It is translated as CASSQDRKREGFRTEAFF.

The V gene is TRBV5-1, the J gene TRBJ2-5; 8 nucleotides align to TRBD1. Germline-derived CDR1 and CDR2 are SGHRS and YFSETQ. The CDR3 is 15 residues long. Germline trimming cut 5 bases from V and 4 bases from J; bases unmatched to any gene: 10. The CDR3 sequence is CASSRTGISGETQYF. The CDR3 bases are TGCGCCAGCAGTAGGACAGGGATCTCGGGAGAGACCCAGTACTTC.

As regards this clone: The junction departs from the called germline gene at one end, perhaps through a read error. J is TRBJ2-7 and V is TRBV7-7, with D tentatively TRBD1 (5 bases). CDR3 size: 13 residues. Germline-derived CDR1 and CDR2 are SSHAT and FNYEAQ (reference sequence). The CDR3 sequence is CASSLVQGGEQYF. Written as DNA, the CDR3 is TGTGCTAGCAGCCTTGTTCAGGGTGGCGAGCAGTACTTC. The complete variable domain, with remaining parts taken from reference TRBV7-7 and TRBJ2-7, reads GAGVSQSPRYKVTKRGQDVTLRCDPISSHATLYWYQQALGQGPEFLTYFNYEAQPDKSGLPSDRFSAERPEGSISTLTIQRTEQRDSAMYRCASSLVQGGEQYFGPGTRLTVT.

The count of this clone is one. The rearrangement links TRBV18 to TRBJ1-1; tentatively, D is TRBD1 (5 bases). V shed 4 bases and J shed 5 bases, with 8 bases lying between them. CDR3 size: 12 residues. The germline CDR1 and CDR2 sequences are KGHSH and LQKENI. The DNA for the CDR3 is TGTGCCAGCTCACGGGAGGGGACTGAAGCTTTCTTT. The encoded protein is CASSREGTEAFF. The full variable domain, its missing parts supplied by reference TRBV18 and TRBJ1-1, is NAGVMQNPRHLVRRRGQEARLRCSPMKGHSHVYWYRQLPEEGLKFMVYLQKENIIDESGMPKERFSAEFPKEGPSILRIQQVVRGDSAAYFCASSREGTEAFFGQGTRLTVV.

The rearrangement uses TRBV3-1 (or the pseudogene TRBV3-2) and TRBJ1-4; 8 nucleotides align to TRBD1. The CDR3 totals 15 residues. Trimming cost V 3 bases and J 5 bases; bases outside gene matches: 5. CDR1 is LGHDT and CDR2 is YNNKEL in the germline V gene (reference sequence). The CDR3 reads CASSQTGALNEKLFF. In nucleotides, the CDR3 is TGTGCCAGCAGCCAGACAGGGGCCTTGAATGAAAAACTGTTTTTT.

This clone was seen a single time. V is TRBV18 and J is TRBJ1-5; tentatively, D is TRBD1 (6 bases). CDR3 size: 13 residues. Trimming pared 2 bases from V and 7 bases from J, leaving 9 bases between. Germline V lookup: CDR1 KGHSH, CDR2 LQKENI. CDR3 loop: CASSPNREQPQHF. CDR3 bases: TGTGCCAGCTCACCAAACAGGGAACAGCCCCAGCATTTT.

This chain joins TRBV28 and TRBJ2-1; 13 positions agree with TRBD2. The CDR3 has 16 amino acids. Trimming removed 5 bases from V and 3 bases from J; junction bases left unmatched: 4. Germline V gives CDR1 MDHEN, CDR2 SYDVKM. The DNA of the CDR3 is TGTGCCAGCAGTGGACTAGCGGGAGATTACTACAATGAGCAGTTCTTC. This gives the protein CASSGLAGDYYNEQFF.

This clone was detected only once. This rearrangement joins TRBV5-4 to TRBJ2-6, with D maybe TRBD2 (5 bases). Trimming pared 0 bases from V and 0 bases from J, leaving 10 bases between. The CDR3 totals 17 residues. CDR1 and CDR2 (germline): SGHNT, YYREEE (reference sequence). The CDR3 protein is CASSLDPDFSGANVLTF. CDR3 in DNA: TGTGCCAGCAGCTTGGATCCGGACTTCTCTGGGGCCAACGTCCTGACTTTC.

The chain combines TRBV7-8 with TRBJ1-5; TRBD1 matches at 10 bases. The CDR3 totals 17 residues. J gave up 5 bases and V 4 bases, and 11 bases lay outside the gene matches. Germline lookup yields CDR1 SGHVS and CDR2 FQNEAQ. The CDR3 loop reads CASSSGTGDGKHQPQHF. CDR3 nucleotides: TGTGCCAGCAGCTCGGGGACAGGGGACGGTAAACATCAGCCCCAGCATTTT.

CDR3 loop: CASSNFGRTEAFF. The CDR3 DNA follows: TGTGCCAGCAGCAATTTCGGGAGAACTGAAGCTTTCTTT. The chain employs TRBV3-1 (or the pseudogene TRBV3-2) and TRBJ1-1; D ambiguous. Looked up from germline, CDR1 is LGHDT and CDR2 is YNNKEL (reference sequence). This CDR3 comprises 13 residues. V lost 5 bases and J lost 5, with 12 bases in between.

DNA for the CDR3: TGTGCCAGCAGTCTACGACAAATTCAAGAGACCCAGTACTTC. Translated: CASSLRQIQETQYF. This chain links TRBV28 with TRBJ2-5; unclear D gene. Germline-derived CDR1 and CDR2 are MDHEN and SYDVKM. CDR3 size: 14 residues. V lost 5 bases, J lost 2 bases, and 12 bases lay in between.

In this sample, this clone turned up once. This chain links TRBV4-2 with TRBJ1-6; a possible D gene is TRBD1 (5 bases). This CDR3 has 16 residues. From germline, CDR1 is LGHNA and CDR2 YNFKEQ. Trimming took 0 bases from V and 7 from J, leaving 13 bases between them. Written as DNA, the CDR3 is TGTGCCAGCAGCCAAGAACCCAGGGAGGGGAATTCACCCCTCCACTTT. Amino acids: CASSQEPREGNSPLHF.

The rearrangement uses TRBV18 and TRBJ1-6, with D maybe TRBD1 (5 bases). Germline V gene sequence: CDR1 KGHSH, CDR2 LQKENI. V lost 5 bases, J lost 8 bases, and 13 bases lay in between. The CDR3 is 14 amino acids. The CDR3 region is CASSATDIYSPLHF. The CDR3 DNA reads TGTGCCAGCTCAGCGACAGATATTTATTCACCCCTCCACTTT.

The J gene is TRBJ1-2, the V gene TRBV11-2, with 12 bases identical to TRBD1. CDR3 size: 18 residues. The V gene's germline CDR1 is SGHAT and CDR2 FQNNGV. The trim removed 4 bases at V and 7 bases at J, leaving 16 bases unmatched. The CDR3 region is CASSSLPRDRGLRSGYTF. CDR3 bases: TGTGCCAGCAGCTCTCTTCCCCGGGACAGGGGGCTCCGTAGTGGCTACACCTTC. The entire variable domain, with the rest obtained from reference TRBV11-2 and TRBJ1-2, is as follows: EAGVAQSPRYKIIEKRQSVAFWCNPISGHATLYWYQQILGQGPKLLIQFQNNGVVDDSQLPKDRFSAERLKGVDSTLKIQPAKLEDSAVYLCASSSLPRDRGLRSGYTFGSGTRLTVV.

This clone was counted only a few times. CDR3 protein: CASSWQVEGTEAFF. CDR3 nucleotides: TGTGCCAGCAGCTGGCAGGTGGAGGGGACTGAAGCTTTCTTT. The chain carries TRBV7-9 and TRBJ1-1; perhaps TRBD1 as D (5 bases). V lost 4 bases and J lost 5, with 14 bases in between. This CDR3 is 14 amino acids long. Germline V CDR1 and CDR2: SEHNR, FQNEAQ (reference sequence).

The gene calls are TRBV30 and TRBJ1-5; TRBD1 is a possible D gene (6 bases). Germline CDR1 GTSNPN, CDR2 SVGIG (reference sequence). The CDR3 loop spans 13 amino acids. V was clipped by 3 bases and J by 7 bases, with 13 bases between them. The CDR3 reads CAWSHQGRQPQHF. The CDR3 DNA reads as TGTGCCTGGAGCCATCAGGGGAGACAGCCCCAGCATTTT.

The V and J genes are TRBV5-4 and TRBJ2-5; D is unclear. CDR1 and CDR2 (germline): SGHNT, YYREEE (reference sequence). This CDR3 spans 13 amino acids. V lost 1 base, J lost 3 bases, and 7 bases lay in between. The CDR3 sequence: CASSLNPKETQYF. In DNA form, the CDR3 reads TGTGCCAGCAGCTTGAACCCTAAAGAGACCCAGTACTTC.